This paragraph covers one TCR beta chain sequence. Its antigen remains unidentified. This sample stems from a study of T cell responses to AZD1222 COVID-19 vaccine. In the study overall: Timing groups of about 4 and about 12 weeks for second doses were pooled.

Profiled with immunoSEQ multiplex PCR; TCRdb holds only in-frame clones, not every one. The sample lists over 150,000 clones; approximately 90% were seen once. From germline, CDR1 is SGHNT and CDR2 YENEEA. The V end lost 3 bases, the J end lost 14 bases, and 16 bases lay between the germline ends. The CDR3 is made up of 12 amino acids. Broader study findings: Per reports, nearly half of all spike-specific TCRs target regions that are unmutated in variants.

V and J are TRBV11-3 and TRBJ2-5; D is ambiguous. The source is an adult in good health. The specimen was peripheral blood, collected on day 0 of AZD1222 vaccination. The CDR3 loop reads CASSLPLGLTYF. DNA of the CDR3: TGTGCCAGCAGCTTGCCCCTGGGTTTAACTTACTTC.